This TCR beta chain was sequenced during a study of cytomegalovirus exposure and HLA in healthy donors. Produced via immunoSEQ multiplex PCR; TCRdb's table is partial and in-frame only. The sample lists 200,000 to 250,000 clones; 85% to 95% were seen once. The CDR3 covers 13 residues. Germline V gene lookup returns CDR1 MNHEY and CDR2 SVGAGI. V dropped 2 bases and J dropped 3 bases, with 8 bases sitting between them. The source of this sequence is a woman between 18 and 30 years old in good health and CMV-seronegative. Source material: PBMCs. The gene calls are TRBV6-5 and TRBJ2-7, with unresolved D. This CDR3 is CASSYTSGYEQYF. The CDR3 coding sequence is TGTGCCAGCAGTTACACTTCGGGCTACGAGCAGTACTTC.